The clone carrying this TCR beta chain has only a few counts. Trimming removed 4 bases from V and 2 bases from J, with 21 bases in between. This CDR3 has 17 amino acids. Germline values: CDR1 LGHNA, CDR2 YSLEER. This sample is drawn from a study of glioma-infiltrating T cells. Across the study: Low-grade gliomas were grade II; glioblastomas were grade IV at initial diagnosis.

TCR alpha and beta CDR3 regions were amplified from RNA using iRepertoire nested multiplex PCR. TCRdb reprocessed the multiplex PCR reads with MiXCR, giving one entry per CDR3 protein. The table has about 400,000 distinct CDR3 sequences, 41% seen once. The rearrangement uses TRBV4-3 and TRBJ2-7; no firm D call. The clonotype originates from a human donor with low-grade glioma or glioblastoma, undergoing nonglioma brain surgery, or in good health (not recorded which). Sample: glioma tissue, nonneoplastic brain tissue, or PBMCs (not recorded which). The CDR3 here is CASSRNLVSRGAYEQYF. CDR3 coding DNA: TGCGCCAGCAGCCGGAACCTCGTCAGTCGCGGCGCCTACGAGCAGTACTTC.